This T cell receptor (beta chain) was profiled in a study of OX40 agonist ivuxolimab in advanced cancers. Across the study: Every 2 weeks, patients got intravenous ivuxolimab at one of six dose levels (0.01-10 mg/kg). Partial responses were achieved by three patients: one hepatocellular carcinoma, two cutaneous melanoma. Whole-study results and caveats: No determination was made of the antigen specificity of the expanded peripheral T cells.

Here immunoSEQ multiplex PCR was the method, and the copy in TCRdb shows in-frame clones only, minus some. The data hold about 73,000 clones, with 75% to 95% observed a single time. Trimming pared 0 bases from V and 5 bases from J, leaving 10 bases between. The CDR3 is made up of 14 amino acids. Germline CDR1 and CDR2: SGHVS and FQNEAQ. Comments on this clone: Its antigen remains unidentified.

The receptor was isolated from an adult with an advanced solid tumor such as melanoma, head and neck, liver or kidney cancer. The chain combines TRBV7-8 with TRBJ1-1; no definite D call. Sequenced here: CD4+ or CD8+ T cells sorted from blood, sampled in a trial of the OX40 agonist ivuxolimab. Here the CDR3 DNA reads TGTGCCAGCAGCTTAGCGGTCGGAGGGACTGAAGCTTTCTTT. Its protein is CASSLAVGGTEAFF.